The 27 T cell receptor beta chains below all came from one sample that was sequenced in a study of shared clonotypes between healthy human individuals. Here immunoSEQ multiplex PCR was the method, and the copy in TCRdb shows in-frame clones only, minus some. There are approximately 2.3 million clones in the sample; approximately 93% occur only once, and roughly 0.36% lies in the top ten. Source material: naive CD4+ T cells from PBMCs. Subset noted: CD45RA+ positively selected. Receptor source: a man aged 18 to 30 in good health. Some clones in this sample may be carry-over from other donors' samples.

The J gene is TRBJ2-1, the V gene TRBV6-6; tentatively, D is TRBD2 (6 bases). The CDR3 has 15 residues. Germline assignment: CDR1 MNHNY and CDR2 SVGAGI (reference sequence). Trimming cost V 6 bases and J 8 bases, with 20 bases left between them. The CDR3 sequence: CASSRKGLGGDEQFF. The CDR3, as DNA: TGTGCCAGCAGCCGGAAAGGGCTAGGCGGGGATGAGCAGTTCTTC.

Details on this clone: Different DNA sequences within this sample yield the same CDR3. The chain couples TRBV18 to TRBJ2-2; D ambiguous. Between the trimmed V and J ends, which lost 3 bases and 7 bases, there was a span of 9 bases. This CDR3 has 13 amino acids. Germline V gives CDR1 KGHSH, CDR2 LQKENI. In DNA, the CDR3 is TGTGCCAGCTCACCCCTCGCTGGCGGGGAGCTGTTTTTT. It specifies CASSPLAGGELFF.

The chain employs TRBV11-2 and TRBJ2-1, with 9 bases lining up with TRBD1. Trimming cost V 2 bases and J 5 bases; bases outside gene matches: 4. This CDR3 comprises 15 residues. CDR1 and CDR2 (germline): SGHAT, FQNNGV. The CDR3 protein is CASSLMGQGHNEQFF. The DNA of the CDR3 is TGTGCCAGCAGCTTAATGGGACAGGGCCACAATGAGCAGTTCTTC.

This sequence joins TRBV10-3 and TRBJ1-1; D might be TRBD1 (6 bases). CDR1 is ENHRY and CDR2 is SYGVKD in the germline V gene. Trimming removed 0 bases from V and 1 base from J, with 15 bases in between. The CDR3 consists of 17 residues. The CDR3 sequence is CAISESPGMGANTEAFF. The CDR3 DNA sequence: TGTGCCATCAGTGAGTCCCCAGGGATGGGGGCGAACACTGAAGCTTTCTTT.

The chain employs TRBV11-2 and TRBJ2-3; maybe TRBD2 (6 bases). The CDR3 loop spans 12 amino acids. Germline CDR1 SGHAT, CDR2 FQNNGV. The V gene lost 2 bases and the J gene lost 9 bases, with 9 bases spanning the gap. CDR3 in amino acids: CASSLYGGTQYF. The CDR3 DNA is TGTGCCAGCAGCTTATATGGGGGGACGCAGTATTTT.

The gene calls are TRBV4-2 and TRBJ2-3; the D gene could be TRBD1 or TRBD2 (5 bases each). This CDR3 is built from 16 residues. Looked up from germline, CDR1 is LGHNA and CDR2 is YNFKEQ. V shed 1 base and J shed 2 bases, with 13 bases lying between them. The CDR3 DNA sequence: TGTGCCAGCAGCCAAGCGGGACCGACAATCACAGATACGCAGTATTTT. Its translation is CASSQAGPTITDTQYF.

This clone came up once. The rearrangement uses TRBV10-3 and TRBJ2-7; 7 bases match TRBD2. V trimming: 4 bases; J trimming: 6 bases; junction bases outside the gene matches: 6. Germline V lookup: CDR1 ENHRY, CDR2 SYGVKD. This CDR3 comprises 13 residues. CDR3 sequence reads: CAISGGPGGEQYF. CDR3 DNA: TGTGCCATCAGTGGAGGACCGGGAGGCGAGCAGTACTTC.

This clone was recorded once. Written as DNA, the CDR3 is TGCAGCGTTGTGAATATACAGGGGTCAGATACGCAGTATTTT. Encoded protein: CSVVNIQGSDTQYF. The chain couples TRBV29-1 to TRBJ2-3, with 7 bases identical to TRBD1. This CDR3 has 14 residues. Trimming at V came to 4 bases and at J to 4 bases, leaving 8 bases not matched to a gene. Germline-derived CDR1 and CDR2 are SQVTM and ANQGSEA.

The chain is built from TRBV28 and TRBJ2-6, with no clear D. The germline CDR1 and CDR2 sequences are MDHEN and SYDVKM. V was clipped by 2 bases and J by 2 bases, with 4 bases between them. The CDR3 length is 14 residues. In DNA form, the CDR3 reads TGTGCCAGCAGTTTAGCCCCTGGGGCCAACGTCCTGACTTTC. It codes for CASSLAPGANVLTF.

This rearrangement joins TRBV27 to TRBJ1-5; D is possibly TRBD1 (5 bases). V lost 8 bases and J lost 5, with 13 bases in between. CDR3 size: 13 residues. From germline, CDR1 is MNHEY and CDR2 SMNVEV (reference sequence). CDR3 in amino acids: CASAIGGDQPQHF. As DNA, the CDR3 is TGTGCCAGCGCGATTGGAGGGGATCAGCCCCAGCATTTT.

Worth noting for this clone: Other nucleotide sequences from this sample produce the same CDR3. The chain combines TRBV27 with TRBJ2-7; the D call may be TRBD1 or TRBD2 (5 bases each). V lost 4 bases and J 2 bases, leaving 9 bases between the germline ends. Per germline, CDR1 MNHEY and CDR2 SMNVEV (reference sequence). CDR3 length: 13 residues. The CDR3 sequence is CASSSQGPYEQYF. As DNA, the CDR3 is TGTGCCAGCAGTTCCCAGGGACCCTACGAGCAGTACTTC.

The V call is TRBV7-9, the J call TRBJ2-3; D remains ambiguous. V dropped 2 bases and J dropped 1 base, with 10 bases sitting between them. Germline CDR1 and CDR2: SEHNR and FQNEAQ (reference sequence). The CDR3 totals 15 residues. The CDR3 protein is CASSLTLGGTDTQYF. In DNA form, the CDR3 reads TGTGCCAGCAGCTTAACTTTGGGCGGCACAGATACGCAGTATTTT.

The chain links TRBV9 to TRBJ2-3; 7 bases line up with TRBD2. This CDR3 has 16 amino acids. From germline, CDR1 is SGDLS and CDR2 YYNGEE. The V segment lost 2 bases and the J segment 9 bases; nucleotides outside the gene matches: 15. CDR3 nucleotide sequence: TGTGCCAGCAGCGTCGGGGGGACTTCCGGGATGGGGACGCAGTATTTT. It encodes CASSVGGTSGMGTQYF.

CDR3 in DNA: TGTGCCAGCAGCTTAGTGGGGCAACGCACAGATACGCAGTATTTT. Its protein is CASSLVGQRTDTQYF. The V gene is TRBV7-2, the J gene TRBJ2-3; tentative D call: TRBD1 (5 bases). Trimming pared 1 base from V and 1 base from J, leaving 9 bases between. This CDR3 contains 15 residues. CDR1 is SGHTA, CDR2 FQGNSA, per germline.

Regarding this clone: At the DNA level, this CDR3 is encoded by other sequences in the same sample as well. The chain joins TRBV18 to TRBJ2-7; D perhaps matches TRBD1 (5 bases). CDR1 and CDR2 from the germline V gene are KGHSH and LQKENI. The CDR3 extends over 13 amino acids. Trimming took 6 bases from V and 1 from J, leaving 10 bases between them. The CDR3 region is CASSPDSSYEQYF. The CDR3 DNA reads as TGTGCCAGCTCGCCCGACAGTTCCTACGAGCAGTACTTC.

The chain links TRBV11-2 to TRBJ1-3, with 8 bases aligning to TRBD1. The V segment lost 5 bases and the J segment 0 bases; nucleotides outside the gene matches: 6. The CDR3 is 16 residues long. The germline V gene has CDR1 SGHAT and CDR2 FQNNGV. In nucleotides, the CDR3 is TGTGCCAGCAGCCCCCAGGGGGCTATCTCTGGAAACACCATATATTTT. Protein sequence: CASSPQGAISGNTIYF. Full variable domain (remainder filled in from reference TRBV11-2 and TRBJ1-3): EAGVAQSPRYKIIEKRQSVAFWCNPISGHATLYWYQQILGQGPKLLIQFQNNGVVDDSQLPKDRFSAERLKGVDSTLKIQPAKLEDSAVYLCASSPQGAISGNTIYFGEGSWLTVV.

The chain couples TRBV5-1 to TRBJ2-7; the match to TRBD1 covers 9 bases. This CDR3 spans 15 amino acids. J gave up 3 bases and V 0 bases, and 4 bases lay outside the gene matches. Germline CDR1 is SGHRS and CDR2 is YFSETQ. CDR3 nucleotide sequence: TGCGCCAGCAGCTTGGATGGGACAGGGTACTACGAGCAGTACTTC. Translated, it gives CASSLDGTGYYEQYF.

CDR3 region: CASSRTGGAAGELFF. CDR3 nucleotides: TGTGCCAGCAGCCGAACAGGGGGCGCGGCCGGGGAGCTGTTTTTT. The chain couples TRBV7-2 to TRBJ2-2; 9 nucleotides agree with TRBD1. The V gene's germline CDR1 is SGHTA and CDR2 FQGNSA. Germline trimming cut 5 bases from V and 6 bases from J; bases unmatched to any gene: 7. The CDR3 loop spans 15 amino acids.

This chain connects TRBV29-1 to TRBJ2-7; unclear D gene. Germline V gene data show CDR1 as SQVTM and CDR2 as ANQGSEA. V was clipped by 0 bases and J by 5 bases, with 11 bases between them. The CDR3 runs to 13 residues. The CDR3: CSVEDRVRNEQYF. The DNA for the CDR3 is TGCAGCGTTGAAGATCGAGTCAGAAACGAGCAGTACTTC.

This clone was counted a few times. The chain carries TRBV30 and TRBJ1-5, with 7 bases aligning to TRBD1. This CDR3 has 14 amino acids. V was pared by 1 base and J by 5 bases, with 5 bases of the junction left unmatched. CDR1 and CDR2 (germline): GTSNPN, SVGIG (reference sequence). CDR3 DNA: TGTGCCTGGAGTGCGTACAGGGGATATCAGCCCCAGCATTTT. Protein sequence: CAWSAYRGYQPQHF. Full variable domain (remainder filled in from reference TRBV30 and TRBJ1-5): SQTIHQWPATLVQPVGSPLSLECTVEGTSNPNLYWYRQAAGRGLQLLFYSVGIGQISSEVPQNLSASRPQDRQFILSSKKLLLSDSGFYLCAWSAYRGYQPQHFGDGTRLSIL.

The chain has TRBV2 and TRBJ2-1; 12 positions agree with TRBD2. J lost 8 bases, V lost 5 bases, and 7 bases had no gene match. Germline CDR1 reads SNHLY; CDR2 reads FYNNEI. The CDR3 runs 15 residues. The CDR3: CASSPLAGGPHEQFF. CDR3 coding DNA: TGTGCCAGCAGTCCTCTAGCGGGAGGGCCCCATGAGCAGTTCTTC.

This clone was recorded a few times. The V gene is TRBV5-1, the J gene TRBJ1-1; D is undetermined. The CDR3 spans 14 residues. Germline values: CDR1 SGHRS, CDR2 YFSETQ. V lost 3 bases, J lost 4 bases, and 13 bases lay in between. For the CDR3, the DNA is TGCGCCAGCAGCTCGCAGTCCCTTGGCACTGAAGCTTTCTTT. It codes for CASSSQSLGTEAFF. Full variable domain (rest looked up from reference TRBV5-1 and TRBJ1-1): KAGVTQTPRYLIKTRGQQVTLSCSPISGHRSVSWYQQTPGQGLQFLFEYFSETQRNKGNFPGRFSGRQFSNSRSEMNVSTLELGDSALYLCASSSQSLGTEAFFGQGTRLTVV.

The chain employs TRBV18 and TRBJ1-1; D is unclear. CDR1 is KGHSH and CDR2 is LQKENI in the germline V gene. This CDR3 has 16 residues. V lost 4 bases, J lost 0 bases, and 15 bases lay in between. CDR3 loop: CASSLSPGSMNTEAFF. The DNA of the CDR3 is TGTGCCAGCTCACTTAGTCCAGGAAGCATGAACACTGAAGCTTTCTTT.

CDR3 amino acids: CASRTRDSKQYF. Here the CDR3 DNA reads TGTGCCAGCAGGACTCGGGACTCCAAGCAGTACTTC. The rearrangement links TRBV6-6 to TRBJ2-7, with a tentative D call TRBD2 (6 bases). V lost 6 bases and J 8 bases, leaving 14 bases between the germline ends. Germline V gene lookup returns CDR1 MNHNY and CDR2 SVGAGI (reference sequence). This CDR3 is built from 12 residues.

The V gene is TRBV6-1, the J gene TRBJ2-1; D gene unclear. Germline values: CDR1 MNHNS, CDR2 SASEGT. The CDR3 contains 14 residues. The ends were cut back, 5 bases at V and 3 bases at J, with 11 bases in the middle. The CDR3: CASSKNLGYNEQFF. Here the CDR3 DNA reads TGTGCCAGCAGTAAAAATTTGGGCTACAATGAGCAGTTCTTC.

CDR3 bases: TGTGCCAGTAGTCTCGGACTAGCGGGAGGGGCCGGGGAGCTGTTTTTT. It is translated as CASSLGLAGGAGELFF. V is TRBV19 and J is TRBJ2-2; 15 nucleotides agree with TRBD2. J lost 6 bases, V lost 5 bases, and 4 bases had no gene match. The CDR3 contains 16 residues. Germline V gives CDR1 LNHDA, CDR2 SQIVND (reference sequence).

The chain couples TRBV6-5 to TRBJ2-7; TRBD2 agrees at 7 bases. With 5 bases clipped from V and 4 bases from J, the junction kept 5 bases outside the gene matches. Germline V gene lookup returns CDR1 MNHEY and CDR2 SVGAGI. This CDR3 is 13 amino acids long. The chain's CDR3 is CASSSGLVYEQYF. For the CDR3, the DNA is TGTGCCAGCAGTAGCGGACTAGTTTACGAGCAGTACTTC.